This entry features one TCR beta chain sequence. Its antigen is unknown. The record has no base qualities; no much larger clone is one base away. This record comes from a study of radiation and T cells in renal cell carcinoma (dated by TCRdb to 2020 to 2022). Describing the broader study: The samples were drawn from a clinical trial, where primary renal cell carcinomas were treated with 15 Gy of stereotactic body radiation therapy and then removed by nephrectomy 4 weeks afterward. Across all 50 or so samples, 4,016,671 unique CDR3 nucleotide sequences, encoding roughly 3 million unique CDR3 amino acid sequences, were identified. In total, approximately 51 samples, comprising some 25 tumors and some 27 peripheral blood samples, were subjected to TCR beta sequencing.

Reading from cysteine to phenylalanine, the CDR3 counts 15 amino acids. Only the CDR3 portion is preserved as DNA: 45 bases, with reading frame beginning at the first base. V loses 5 bases, J loses 3 bases, and the germline ends lie 15 bases apart. The germline V gene (reference sequence) gives CDR1 as SEHNR and CDR2 as FQNEAQ. TCR beta libraries were generated from genomic DNA with the immunoSEQ kit, following the manufacturer's recommendations. Library preparation used a first multiplex PCR with proprietary primers, then a second PCR adding unique barcodes, with bead cleanups after each round. Each sample batch included a kit-provided positive control reaction and a negative control reaction. The final libraries were assessed on an Agilent 4200 TapeStation D1000 ScreenTape, pooled by volume, and quantified by qPCR. Sequencing ran on an Illumina NextSeq500 with a MidOutput 150-cycle cartridge, using 156 Read1 and 15 Index1 cycles with kit custom primers. The pooled library was loaded at 0.85 to 1 pM, with a roughly 21% PhiX control spiked in. In the source study's methods: The vendor-processed data were analyzed in R, and a clonotype was defined as all T cells that share the same CDR3 nucleotide sequence. In the clone abundance analyses, frequencies in each sample were normalized to that sample's 10,000 most abundant clones. Public T cell clones, averaging fewer than five per sample, were removed before analysis. Tumor-enriched and baseline blood-enriched clonotypes were defined by at least a 32-fold difference in abundance between compartments. A beta-binomial differential abundance model was applied to find clonotypes that expanded or contracted between blood time points. The Baroni-Urbani and Buser coefficient was used to measure tumor-blood repertoire similarity, and groups were compared with two-tailed Wilcoxon tests in R. The source is immuneACCESS, and TCRdb retained only in-frame sequences with V and J called. Part of the clones is not carried over; for the studies checked, unresolved V genes explain less than half of this, and the remainder is unexplained. The DNA was the basis for D and trimming; V, J and clone size are from that table. For this sample there are roughly 150,000 clones; about 88% appear just once. In total, the top ten clones hold 3.5% to 5% of the sample.

The sample's time point label, decoded: baseline pretreatment blood. The intended sense of this specimen's treatment or condition label: 15 Gy SBRT to primary tumor, nephrectomy 4 weeks later. To follow tumor-enriched clonotypes, peripheral blood was collected serially from radiation-treated patients at baseline and again at 2 weeks and 4 weeks after SBRT. Renal cell carcinoma with clear cell pathology was present in all patients. The QIAamp DNA Blood Mini Kit (Qiagen) was used to prepare genomic DNA for TCR sequencing. The analyses included just those samples that passed every quality control check. Beyond this particular receptor, the publication reports: Top tumor clonotypes rose in blood from baseline to 2 weeks post-radiation, then contracted by 4 weeks, suggesting transient expansion of tumor-resident clones. Because pretreatment tumor biopsies were not available, the study could not determine whether clonotypes were already present within the tumor at baseline. The single-armed trial design could not address effects of radiation dose or scheduling on the TCR repertoire. Dynamics of the blood repertoire were not tracked past 4 weeks after treatment.

The source was blood, collected from a patient whose treatment included radiotherapy and nephrectomy. Here the chain combines TRBV7-9 and TRBJ2-3, and the D gene may be TRBD2, 7 bases matching. This clonotype originated in a woman in her sixties or seventies with renal cell carcinoma. The CDR3 region has the sequence CASSPLGGGTDTQYF. Here is the DNA: TGTGCCAGCAGCCCCCTGGGAGGGGGAACAGATACGCAGTATTTT.